The clone carrying this TCR beta chain was detected only once. This record belongs to a study of blood T cell repertoires in COVID-19. Study in general: PBMCs, B-cell-depleted T cells, or T cells were the source of the cDNA or gDNA that made up the material.

Source study methods: It was from reference gene primer amplification that nucleated cell counts were estimated. Profiling relied on immunoSEQ multiplex PCR, and the TCRdb table lists in-frame clones only, not all of them. D and trimming come from the DNA, and the V and J calls and clone size come from that table. This sample has about 150,000 clones, with around three quarters found just once. The ends were cut back, 1 base at V and 8 bases at J, with 14 bases in the middle. Germline CDR1 is SGHVS and CDR2 is FQNEAQ. The CDR3 extends over 14 amino acids. The chain joins TRBV7-8 to TRBJ1-1; D not resolved. This TCR was sampled from a man aged 45-65 years with active or convalescent COVID-19. Material for sequencing was peripheral blood. The CDR3 protein is CASSLGGVGLEAFF. CDR3 nucleotides: TGTGCCAGCAGCTTAGGGGGAGTAGGACTAGAAGCTTTCTTT.